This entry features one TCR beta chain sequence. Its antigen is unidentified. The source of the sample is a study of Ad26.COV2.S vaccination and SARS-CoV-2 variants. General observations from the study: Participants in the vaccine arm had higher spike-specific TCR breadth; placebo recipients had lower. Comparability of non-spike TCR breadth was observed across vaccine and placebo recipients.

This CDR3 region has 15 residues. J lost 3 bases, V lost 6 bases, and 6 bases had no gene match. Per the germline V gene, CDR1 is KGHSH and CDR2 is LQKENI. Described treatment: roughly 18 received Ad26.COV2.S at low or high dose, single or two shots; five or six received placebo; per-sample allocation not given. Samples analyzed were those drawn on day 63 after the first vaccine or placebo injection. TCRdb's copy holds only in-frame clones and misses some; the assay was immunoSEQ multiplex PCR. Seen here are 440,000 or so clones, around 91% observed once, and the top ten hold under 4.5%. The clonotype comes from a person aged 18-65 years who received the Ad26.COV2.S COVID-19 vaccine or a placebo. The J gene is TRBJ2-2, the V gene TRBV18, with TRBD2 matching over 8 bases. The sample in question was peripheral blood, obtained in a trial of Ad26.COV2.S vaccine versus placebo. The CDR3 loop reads CASSVREGDTGELFF. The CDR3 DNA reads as TGTGCCAGCTCGGTCCGGGAGGGGGACACCGGGGAGCTGTTTTTT.